The TCR beta chain described here comes from a study of blood T cell repertoires in COVID-19. The assay was immunoSEQ multiplex PCR, and TCRdb's table has in-frame clones only and misses some. The sample lists some 140,000 clones; around 87% were seen once. V shed 5 bases, J shed 5 bases, and the junction held 5 bases outside the gene matches. This CDR3 spans 15 amino acids. CDR1 is SNHLY and CDR2 is FYNNEI in the germline V gene. This clone was detected only a few times. The material sequenced was peripheral blood. The receptor comes from a man in his forties or fifties with active COVID-19. The V call is TRBV2, the J call TRBJ2-2, with 10 bases lining up with TRBD1. For the CDR3, the DNA is TGTGCCAGCAGTCCGGACAGGGGGGGGACCGGGGAGCTGTTTTTT. This codes for CASSPDRGGTGELFF.